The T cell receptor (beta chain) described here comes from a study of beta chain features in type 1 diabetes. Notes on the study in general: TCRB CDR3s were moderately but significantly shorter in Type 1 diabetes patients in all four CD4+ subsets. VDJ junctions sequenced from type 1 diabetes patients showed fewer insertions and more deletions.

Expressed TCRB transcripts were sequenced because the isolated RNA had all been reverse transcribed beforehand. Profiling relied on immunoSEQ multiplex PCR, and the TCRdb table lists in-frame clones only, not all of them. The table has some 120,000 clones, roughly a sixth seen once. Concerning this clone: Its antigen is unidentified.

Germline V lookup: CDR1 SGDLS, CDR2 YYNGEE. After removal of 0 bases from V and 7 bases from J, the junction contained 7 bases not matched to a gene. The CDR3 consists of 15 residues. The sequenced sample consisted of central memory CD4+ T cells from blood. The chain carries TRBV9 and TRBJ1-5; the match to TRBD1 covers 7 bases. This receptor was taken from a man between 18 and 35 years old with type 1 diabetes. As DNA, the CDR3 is TGTGCCAGCAGCGTAGGCCCGCTACAGGGGCAGCCCCAGCATTTT. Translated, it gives CASSVGPLQGQPQHF.